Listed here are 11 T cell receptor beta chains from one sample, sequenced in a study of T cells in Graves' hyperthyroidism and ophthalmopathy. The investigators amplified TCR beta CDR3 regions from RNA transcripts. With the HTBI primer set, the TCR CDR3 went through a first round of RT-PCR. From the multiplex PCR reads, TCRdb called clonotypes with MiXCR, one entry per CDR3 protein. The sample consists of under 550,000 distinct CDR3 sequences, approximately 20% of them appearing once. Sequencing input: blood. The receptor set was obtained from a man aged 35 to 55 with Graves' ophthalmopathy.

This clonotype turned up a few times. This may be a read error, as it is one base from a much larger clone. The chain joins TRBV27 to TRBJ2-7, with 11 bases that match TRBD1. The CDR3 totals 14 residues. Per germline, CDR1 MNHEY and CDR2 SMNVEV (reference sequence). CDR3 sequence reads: CASSRTGGVSERYF. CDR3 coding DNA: TGTGCCAGCAGTCGGACAGGGGGCGTTTCCGAGCGGTACTTC.

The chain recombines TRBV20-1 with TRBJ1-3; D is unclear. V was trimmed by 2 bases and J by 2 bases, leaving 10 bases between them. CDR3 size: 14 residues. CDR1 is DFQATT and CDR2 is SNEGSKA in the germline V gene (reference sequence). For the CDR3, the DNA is TGCAGTGCTAGAATCCCGGGTACTGGAAACACCATATATTTT. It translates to CSARIPGTGNTIYF.

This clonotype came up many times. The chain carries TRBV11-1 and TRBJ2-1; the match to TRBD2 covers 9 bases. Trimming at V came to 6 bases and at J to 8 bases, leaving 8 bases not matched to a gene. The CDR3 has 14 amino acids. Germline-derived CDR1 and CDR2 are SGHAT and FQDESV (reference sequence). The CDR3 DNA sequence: TGTGCCAGCAGGGCGAGCGGGAGGATCTATGAGCAGTTCTTC. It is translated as CASRASGRIYEQFF. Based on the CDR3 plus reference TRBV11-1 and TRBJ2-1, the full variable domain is EAEVAQSPRYKITEKSQAVAFWCDPISGHATLYWYRQILGQGPELLVQFQDESVVDDSQLPKDRFSAERLKGVDSTLKIQPAELGDSAMYLCASRASGRIYEQFFGPGTRLTVL.

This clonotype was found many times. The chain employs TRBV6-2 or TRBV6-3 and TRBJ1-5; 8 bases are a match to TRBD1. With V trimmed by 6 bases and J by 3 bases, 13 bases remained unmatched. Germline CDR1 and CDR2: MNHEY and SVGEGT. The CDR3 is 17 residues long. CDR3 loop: CASREGQGTTVNQPQHF. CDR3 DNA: TGTGCCAGCAGGGAAGGACAGGGAACAACGGTCAATCAGCCCCAGCATTTT.

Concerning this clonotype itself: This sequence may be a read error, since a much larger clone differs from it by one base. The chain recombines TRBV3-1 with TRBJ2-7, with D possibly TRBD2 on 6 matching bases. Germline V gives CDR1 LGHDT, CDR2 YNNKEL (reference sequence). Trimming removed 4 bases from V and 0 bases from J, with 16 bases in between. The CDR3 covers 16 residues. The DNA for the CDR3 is TGTGCCAGCAGCCGAGGGGACGGACTAAGCTCCTACGAGCAGTACTTC. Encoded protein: CASSRGDGLSSYEQYF.

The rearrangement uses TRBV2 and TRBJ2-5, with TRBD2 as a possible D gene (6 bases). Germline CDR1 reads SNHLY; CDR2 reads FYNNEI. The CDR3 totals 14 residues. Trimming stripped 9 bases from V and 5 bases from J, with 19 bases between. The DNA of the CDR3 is TGTGCCAGGGGGGGTAGGGCCAACGGGGAGACCCAGTACTTC. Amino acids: CARGGRANGETQYF.

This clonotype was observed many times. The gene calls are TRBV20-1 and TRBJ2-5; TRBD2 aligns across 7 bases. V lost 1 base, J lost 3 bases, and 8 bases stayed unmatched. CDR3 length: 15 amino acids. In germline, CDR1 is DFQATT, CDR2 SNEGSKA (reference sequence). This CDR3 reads CSARGWASGKETQYF. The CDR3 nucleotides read TGCAGTGCTAGAGGGTGGGCTAGCGGCAAAGAGACCCAGTACTTC.

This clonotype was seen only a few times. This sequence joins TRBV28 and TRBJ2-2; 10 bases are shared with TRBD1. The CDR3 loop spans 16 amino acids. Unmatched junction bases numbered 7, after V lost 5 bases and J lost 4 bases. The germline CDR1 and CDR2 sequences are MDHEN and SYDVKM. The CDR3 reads CASSPGQGVSTGELFF. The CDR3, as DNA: TGTGCCAGCAGTCCCGGACAGGGGGTGAGCACCGGGGAGCTGTTTTTT.

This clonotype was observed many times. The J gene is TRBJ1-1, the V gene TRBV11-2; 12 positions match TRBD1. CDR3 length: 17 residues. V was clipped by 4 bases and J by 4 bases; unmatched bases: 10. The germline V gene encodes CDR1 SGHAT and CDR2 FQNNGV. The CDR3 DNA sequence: TGTGCCAGCAGCTCTTACGGGACAGGGGGCGGGGGCACTGAAGCTTTCTTT. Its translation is CASSSYGTGGGGTEAFF. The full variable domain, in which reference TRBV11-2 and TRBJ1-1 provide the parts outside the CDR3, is EAGVAQSPRYKIIEKRQSVAFWCNPISGHATLYWYQQILGQGPKLLIQFQNNGVVDDSQLPKDRFSAERLKGVDSTLKIQPAKLEDSAVYLCASSSYGTGGGGTEAFFGQGTRLTVV.

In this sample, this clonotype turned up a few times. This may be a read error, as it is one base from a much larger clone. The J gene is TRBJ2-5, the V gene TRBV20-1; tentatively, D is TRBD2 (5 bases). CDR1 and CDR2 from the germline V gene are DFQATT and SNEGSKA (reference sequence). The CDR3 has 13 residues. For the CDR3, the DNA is TGCAGTACTAGTCCTCAGCCCTCATCGACCCAGTACTTC. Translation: CSTSPQPSSTQYF.

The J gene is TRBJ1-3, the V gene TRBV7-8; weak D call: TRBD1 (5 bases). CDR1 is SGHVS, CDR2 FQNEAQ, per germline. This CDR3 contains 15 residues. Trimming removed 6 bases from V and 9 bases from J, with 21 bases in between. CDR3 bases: TGTGCCAGCAGGTCCGACAGTCCGTCTCCTGGCACCATATATTTT. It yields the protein CASRSDSPSPGTIYF.